This TCR beta chain was sequenced in a study of cytotoxic CD8 clonotypes in ibrutinib-treated CLL. Overall study context: Among responders, about 24 were partial and 2 complete; after median roughly 66 months, approximately 15 stayed remitted and around twelve progressed. A mean of around 270,000 productive templates and over 75,000 productive rearrangements was obtained per sample. Study observations and caveats: Clonality was higher at baseline than in age-matched healthy donors and tracked circulating CD8+ T-cell counts.

Target depth was 1 in 200,000 to 1 in 1 million T cells, about 10x per clonotype. TCRdb's copy holds only in-frame clones and misses some; the assay was immunoSEQ multiplex PCR. This sample has some 160,000 clones; over 65% occur once, and the top ten carry about 1.9%. Trimming stripped 1 base from V and 7 bases from J, with 15 bases between. This CDR3 contains 16 residues. Germline lookup yields CDR1 SGDLS and CDR2 YYNGEE. This clone was counted a single time. Its cognate antigen is unknown. The sequences come from PBMCs, collected after 12 months of ibrutinib treatment. This sequence originates from a human donor with chronic lymphocytic leukemia. The chain joins TRBV9 to TRBJ1-6; D might be TRBD1 (5 bases). Here the CDR3 reads CASSVRGGALNSPLHF. CDR3 in DNA: TGTGCCAGCAGCGTAAGGGGTGGGGCTTTAAATTCACCCCTCCACTTT.